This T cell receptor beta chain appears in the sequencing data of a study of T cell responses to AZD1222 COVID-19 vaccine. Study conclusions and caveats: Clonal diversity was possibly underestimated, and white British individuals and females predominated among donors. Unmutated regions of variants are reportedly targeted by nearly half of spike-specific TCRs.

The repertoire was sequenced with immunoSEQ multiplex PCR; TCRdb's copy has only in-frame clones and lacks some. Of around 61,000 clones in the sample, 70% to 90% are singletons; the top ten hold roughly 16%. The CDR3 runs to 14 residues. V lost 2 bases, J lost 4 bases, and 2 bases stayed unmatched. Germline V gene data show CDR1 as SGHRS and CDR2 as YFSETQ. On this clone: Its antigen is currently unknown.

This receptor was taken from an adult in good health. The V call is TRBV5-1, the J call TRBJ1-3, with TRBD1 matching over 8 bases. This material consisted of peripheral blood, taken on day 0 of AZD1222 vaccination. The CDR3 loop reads CASSLDRGGNTIYF. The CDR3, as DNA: TGCGCCAGCAGCTTAGACAGGGGAGGAAACACCATATATTTT.